Shown below are 27 T cell receptor beta chains from a single sample sequenced in a study of blood T cell repertoires in COVID-19. The method was immunoSEQ multiplex PCR; TCRdb's version includes in-frame clones alone and lacks a portion of them. The sample has 340,000 or so clones, 80% to 90% seen once. Sequencing was carried out using PBMCs or T cells enriched from blood (not recorded which). The receptor set was obtained from a woman between 35 and 50 years old with acute COVID-19.

V and J are TRBV6-5 and TRBJ2-2; D is possibly TRBD2 (5 bases). The length of the CDR3 is 14 residues. V shed 2 bases and J shed 1 base, with 5 bases lying between them. The germline CDR1 and CDR2 sequences are MNHEY and SVGAGI. The CDR3 DNA reads TGTGCCAGCAGTTACAGCGGGAACACCGGGGAGCTGTTTTTT. It encodes CASSYSGNTGELFF.

The chain links TRBV5-6 to TRBJ1-6; possibly TRBD1 for D (6 bases). Germline loops: CDR1 SGHDT, CDR2 YYEEEE. The CDR3 extends over 12 amino acids. V dropped 3 bases and J dropped 10 bases, with 8 bases sitting between them. The CDR3 sequence is CASSSGESPLHF. CDR3 nucleotide sequence: TGTGCCAGCAGCTCAGGGGAGTCACCCCTCCACTTT.

V gene TRBV4-1 combines with J gene TRBJ2-1; possibly TRBD1 for D (6 bases). The V and J ends lost 4 bases and 7 bases respectively, with 26 bases between them. The germline V gene has CDR1 MGHRA and CDR2 YSYEKL. The CDR3 is 18 amino acids. This CDR3 is CASSPSTPGVTGKNEQFF. CDR3 DNA: TGCGCCAGCAGCCCCTCCACCCCTGGGGTTACAGGGAAGAATGAGCAGTTCTTC.

In DNA, the CDR3 is TGTGCCAGCAGCTCGGGACTCGCGACATCCTACGAGCAGTACTTC. Translated: CASSSGLATSYEQYF. The chain has TRBV7-2 and TRBJ2-7; maybe TRBD2 (6 bases). Germline V CDR1 and CDR2: SGHTA, FQGNSA. Trimming shortened V by 4 bases and J by 1 base, and 14 bases separated the two germline ends. CDR3 length: 15 amino acids.

The CDR3 coding sequence is TGTGCCAGTAGTAGGGAACAGGGGAGAGATCAGCCCCAGCATTTT. The encoded protein is CASSREQGRDQPQHF. This sequence joins TRBV19 and TRBJ1-5; 7 nucleotides align to TRBD1. This CDR3 has 15 amino acids. Per germline, CDR1 LNHDA and CDR2 SQIVND (reference sequence). The J segment lost 5 bases and the V segment lost 4 bases, leaving 8 bases of the junction unmatched.

The J gene is TRBJ2-5, the V gene TRBV6-1, with D possibly TRBD1 on 6 matching bases. CDR1 and CDR2 from the germline V gene are MNHNS and SASEGT. This CDR3 has 15 residues. V lost 3 bases to trimming and J lost 5 bases, with 16 bases between them. The CDR3 DNA reads TGTGCCAGCAGTGACACCGGGACACGCGTGGAGACCCAGTACTTC. It translates to CASSDTGTRVETQYF.

The J gene is TRBJ2-7, the V gene TRBV24-1; unclear D gene. The length of the CDR3 is 11 residues. Trimming took off 5 bases at V and 4 bases at J, with 5 bases between the two ends. Germline loops: CDR1 KGHDR, CDR2 SFDVKD. CDR3 loop: CATSGGYEQYF. CDR3 coding DNA: TGTGCCACCAGTGGAGGTTACGAGCAGTACTTC.

The chain combines TRBV27 with TRBJ1-2; D may be TRBD1 (5 bases). The CDR3 spans 14 residues. Trimming stripped 5 bases from V and 4 bases from J, with 14 bases between. CDR1 and CDR2 from the germline V gene are MNHEY and SMNVEV (reference sequence). CDR3 nucleotide sequence: TGTGCCAGCAGTCCGCAGGGTTCGGCCTATGGCTACACCTTC. Its translation is CASSPQGSAYGYTF.

The chain combines TRBV28 with TRBJ1-3; D is perhaps TRBD1 (6 bases). The CDR3 length is 15 residues. Between the trimmed V and J ends, which lost 7 bases and 0 bases, there was a span of 13 bases. Germline lookup yields CDR1 MDHEN and CDR2 SYDVKM. CDR3: CASTRDTISGNTIYF. The CDR3 nucleotides read TGTGCCAGCACCCGGGACACTATCTCTGGAAACACCATATATTTT.

A single count supports this clone. V usage is TRBV29-1 and J usage is TRBJ1-1, with a weak D call TRBD1 (6 bases). V was clipped by 5 bases and J by 0 bases, with 16 bases between them. The V gene's germline CDR1 is SQVTM and CDR2 ANQGSEA. There are 15 residues in the CDR3. The CDR3 region is CSVTVTGDLNTEAFF. In nucleotides, the CDR3 is TGCAGCGTTACCGTGACAGGCGATCTGAACACTGAAGCTTTCTTT.

This clone was seen many times. V gene TRBV19 combines with J gene TRBJ1-1; D is perhaps TRBD1 (6 bases). Germline CDR1 is LNHDA and CDR2 is SQIVND (reference sequence). This CDR3 is 18 amino acids long. V was clipped by 5 bases and J by 0 bases, with 22 bases between them. The CDR3 sequence is CASSDPWRQAAMNTEAFF. CDR3 DNA: TGTGCCAGTAGTGACCCGTGGAGACAGGCGGCCATGAACACTGAAGCTTTCTTT.

The gene calls are TRBV11-1 and TRBJ2-3; possibly TRBD2 for D (6 bases). This CDR3 comprises 16 residues. V gave up 5 bases and J gave up 2 bases, with 17 bases separating them. Germline lookup yields CDR1 SGHAT and CDR2 FQDESV (reference sequence). CDR3: CASSPTSSAITDTQYF. The DNA of the CDR3 is TGTGCCAGCAGCCCTACCTCTAGCGCCATCACAGATACGCAGTATTTT.

This clone appeared once. V gene TRBV28 combines with J gene TRBJ1-5; D perhaps matches TRBD1 (6 bases). Between the trimmed V and J ends, which lost 2 bases and 1 base, there was a span of 12 bases. This CDR3 region has 16 residues. Germline-derived CDR1 and CDR2 are MDHEN and SYDVKM. The CDR3 loop is CASSLLKTGSNQPQHF. Here the CDR3 DNA reads TGTGCCAGCAGTTTACTTAAGACAGGCAGCAATCAGCCCCAGCATTTT.

This rearrangement joins TRBV28 to TRBJ2-3; TRBD2 matches 14 bases. The CDR3 spans 19 residues. V shed 4 bases, J shed 6 bases, and the junction held 15 bases outside the gene matches. CDR1 is MDHEN, CDR2 SYDVKM, per germline. CDR3 in amino acids: CASSSQGQTSGGGRDTQYF. CDR3 coding DNA: TGTGCCAGCAGTTCCCAAGGCCAGACTAGCGGGGGGGGCAGGGATACGCAGTATTTT.

The V gene is TRBV6-2 or TRBV6-3, the J gene TRBJ1-1; TRBD1 is a possible D gene (6 bases). V lost 5 bases and J 3 bases, leaving 13 bases between the germline ends. This CDR3 region has 14 residues. Germline CDR1 reads MNHEY; CDR2 reads SVGEGT. The CDR3 sequence is CASSANTGYTEAFF. Written as DNA, the CDR3 is TGTGCCAGCAGTGCTAATACAGGGTACACTGAAGCTTTCTTT.

The chain couples TRBV19 to TRBJ2-2, with TRBD1 matching 9 bases. CDR1 LNHDA and CDR2 SQIVND come from the germline V gene (reference sequence). After removal of 4 bases from V and 4 bases from J, the junction contained 7 bases not matched to a gene. The CDR3 is 16 residues long. The CDR3 sequence: CASSTGQGMGTGELFF. The CDR3 nucleotides are TGTGCCAGTAGTACCGGACAGGGGATGGGCACCGGGGAGCTGTTTTTT.

This clone was picked up a small number of times. V usage is TRBV7-2 and J usage is TRBJ2-7, with 7 bases identical to TRBD1. CDR3 length: 13 residues. Trimming removed 5 bases from V and 5 bases from J; junction bases left unmatched: 6. Germline assignment: CDR1 SGHTA and CDR2 FQGNSA. The CDR3 DNA reads as TGTGCCAGCAGCGGGGGACAGATCGACGAGCAGTACTTC. Its translation: CASSGGQIDEQYF.

CDR3 coding DNA: TGTGCCACCAGCAATATGGGACTAGCGATCAATGAGCAGTTCTTC. This sequence encodes CATSNMGLAINEQFF. The chain carries TRBV15 and TRBJ2-1, with 10 bases that match TRBD2. The CDR3 spans 15 residues. The junction had 6 bases not matched to a gene; V was cut back by 4 bases and J by 6 bases. CDR1 is LNHNV, CDR2 YYDKDF, per germline (reference sequence).

This clone was detected only once. V gene TRBV5-8 combines with J gene TRBJ2-7; D is possibly TRBD1 (6 bases). The CDR3 has 16 residues. V was cut by 5 bases and J by 0 bases, with 18 bases left in between. Germline CDR1 is SGHTS and CDR2 is YDEGEE. The CDR3 reads CASSNHPGQSSYEQYF. The CDR3 nucleotides are TGTGCCAGCAGTAATCATCCGGGACAAAGCTCCTACGAGCAGTACTTC.

The chain uses TRBV7-2 and TRBJ1-5; D gene ambiguous. The CDR3 runs 13 residues. Germline CDR1 SGHTA, CDR2 FQGNSA. V was clipped by 5 bases and J by 4 bases, with 9 bases between them. The CDR3, as DNA: TGTGCCAGCAGCCTACGCCTAAATCAGCCCCAGCATTTT. It yields the protein CASSLRLNQPQHF.

Notes on this clone: An end of the junction differs from the germline gene, which may be a read error. In DNA, the CDR3 is TGTGCCAGCAGCCAAGTTGGGACAGGGGGGCTGTTTTTT. This codes for CASSQVGTGGLFF. The chain joins TRBV3-1 (or the pseudogene TRBV3-2) to TRBJ2-2, with TRBD1 matching 11 bases. This CDR3 is built from 13 residues. Germline assignment: CDR1 LGHDT and CDR2 YNNKEL (reference sequence).

The CDR3, as DNA: TGTGCCAGCAGCGTAGAGATAGAGGGGGACACCATATATTTT. This translates into CASSVEIEGDTIYF. The gene calls are TRBV9 and TRBJ1-3; D is perhaps TRBD1 (6 bases). The CDR3 sequence is 14 residues long. V lost 0 bases and J 8 bases, leaving 12 bases between the germline ends. Germline lookup yields CDR1 SGDLS and CDR2 YYNGEE. Using reference TRBV9 and TRBJ1-3 for the parts outside the CDR3, the full variable domain is DSGVTQTPKHLITATGQRVTLRCSPRSGDLSVYWYQQSLDQGLQFLIQYYNGEERAKGNILERFSAQQFPDLHSELNLSSLELGDSALYFCASSVEIEGDTIYFGEGSWLTVV.

V gene TRBV27 combines with J gene TRBJ2-1; 11 bases line up with TRBD2. This CDR3 is 18 amino acids long. V shed 3 bases and J 7 bases; nucleotides not matched to a gene: 14. Germline CDR1 is MNHEY and CDR2 is SMNVEV (reference sequence). CDR3 amino acids: CASSFRVVSGRAANEQFF. CDR3 nucleotides: TGTGCCAGCAGTTTTCGAGTTGTTAGCGGGAGGGCGGCAAATGAGCAGTTCTTC.

The gene calls are TRBV12-3 or TRBV12-4 and TRBJ2-7; D is unresolved. The V gene lost 5 bases and the J gene lost 2 bases, with 10 bases spanning the gap. The CDR3 runs to 13 residues. CDR3 in amino acids: CASSDSATYEQYF. In DNA, the CDR3 is TGTGCCAGCAGTGACTCGGCCACCTACGAGCAGTACTTC.

This clone was detected only a few times. Other DNA sequences in the sample encode the same CDR3. The gene calls are TRBV18 and TRBJ1-4; D unresolved. Germline-derived CDR1 and CDR2 are KGHSH and LQKENI. V lost 3 bases and J 2 bases, leaving 10 bases between the germline ends. The CDR3 has 15 residues. The CDR3 DNA follows: TGTGCCAGCTCACCTTTAGCTAGCACTAATGAAAAACTGTTTTTT. Translated: CASSPLASTNEKLFF.

V is TRBV20-1 and J is TRBJ2-3; a possible D gene is TRBD1 (5 bases). The CDR3 consists of 15 residues. The V gene's germline CDR1 is DFQATT and CDR2 SNEGSKA (reference sequence). Trimming cost V 3 bases and J 5 bases, with 18 bases left between them. The CDR3 sequence: CSASRRLHGQDTQYF. The CDR3 DNA reads TGCAGTGCTAGTCGCAGGCTCCACGGACAAGATACGCAGTATTTT.

The chain recombines TRBV6-1 with TRBJ2-7; 9 positions agree with TRBD2. Germline CDR1 reads MNHNS; CDR2 reads SASEGT. The V and J ends lost 3 bases and 4 bases, in that order; junction bases with no gene match: 7. The length of the CDR3 is 15 residues. The CDR3 bases are TGTGCCAGCAGTGATGCGGGGGGGAGTGTGTACGAGCAGTACTTC. Its translation: CASSDAGGSVYEQYF.